This TCR beta chain was sequenced in a study of blood T cell repertoires in COVID-19. Assay used: immunoSEQ multiplex PCR; TCRdb lists only in-frame clones, some missing. The table shows approximately 250,000 clones, with approximately 90% occurring only once. V shed 3 bases and J 4 bases; nucleotides not matched to a gene: 7. Germline V lookup: CDR1 MNHNS, CDR2 SASEGT. CDR3 length: 16 residues. This receptor was obtained from a middle-aged man who had been exposed to COVID-19. The specimen was PBMCs or T cells enriched from blood (not recorded which). V usage is TRBV6-1 and J usage is TRBJ1-1; 11 bases match TRBD1. CDR3 DNA sequence: TGTGCCAGCAGTGAGTACTCCGGGACAGGGGGCACTGAAGCTTTCTTT. This gives the protein CASSEYSGTGGTEAFF.